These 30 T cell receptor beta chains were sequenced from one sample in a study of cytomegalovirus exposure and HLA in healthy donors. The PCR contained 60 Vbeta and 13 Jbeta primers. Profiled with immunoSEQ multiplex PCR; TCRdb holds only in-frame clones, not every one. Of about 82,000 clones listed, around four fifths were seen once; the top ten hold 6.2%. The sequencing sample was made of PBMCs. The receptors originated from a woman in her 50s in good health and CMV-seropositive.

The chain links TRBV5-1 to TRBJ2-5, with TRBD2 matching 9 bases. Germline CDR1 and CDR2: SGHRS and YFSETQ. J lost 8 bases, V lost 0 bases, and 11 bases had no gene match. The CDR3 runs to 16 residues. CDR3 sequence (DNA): TGCGCCAGCAGCTTGGCCTCCGGCGGGAGGGTAGAAACCCAGTACTTC. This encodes CASSLASGGRVETQYF.

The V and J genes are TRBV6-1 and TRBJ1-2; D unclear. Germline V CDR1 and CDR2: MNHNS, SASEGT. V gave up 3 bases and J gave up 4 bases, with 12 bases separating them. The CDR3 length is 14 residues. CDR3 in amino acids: CASSEGSRFYGYTF. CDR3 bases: TGTGCCAGCAGTGAGGGCAGCCGATTCTATGGCTACACCTTC.

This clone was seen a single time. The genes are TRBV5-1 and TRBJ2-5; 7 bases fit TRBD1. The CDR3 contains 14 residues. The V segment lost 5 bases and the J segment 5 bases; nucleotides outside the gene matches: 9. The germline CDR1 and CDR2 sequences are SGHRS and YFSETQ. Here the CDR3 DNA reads TGCGCCAGCAGACGGGACAGTCCCTCCGAGACCCAGTACTTC. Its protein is CASRRDSPSETQYF. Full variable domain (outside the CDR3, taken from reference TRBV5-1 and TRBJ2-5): KAGVTQTPRYLIKTRGQQVTLSCSPISGHRSVSWYQQTPGQGLQFLFEYFSETQRNKGNFPGRFSGRQFSNSRSEMNVSTLELGDSALYLCASRRDSPSETQYFGPGTRLLVL.

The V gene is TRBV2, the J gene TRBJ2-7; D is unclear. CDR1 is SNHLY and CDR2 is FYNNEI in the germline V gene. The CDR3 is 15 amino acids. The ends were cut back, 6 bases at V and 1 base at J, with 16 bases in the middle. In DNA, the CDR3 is TGTGCCAGCAGCCTAGACGTTATAAGATCCTACGAGCAGTACTTC. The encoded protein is CASSLDVIRSYEQYF.

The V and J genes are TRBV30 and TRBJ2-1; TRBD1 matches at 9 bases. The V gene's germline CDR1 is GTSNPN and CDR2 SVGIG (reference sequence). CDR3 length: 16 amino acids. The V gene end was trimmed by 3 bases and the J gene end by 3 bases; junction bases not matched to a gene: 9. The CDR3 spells CAWRGTGQGLYNEQFF. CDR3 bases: TGTGCCTGGAGAGGAACGGGACAGGGCCTCTACAATGAGCAGTTCTTC.

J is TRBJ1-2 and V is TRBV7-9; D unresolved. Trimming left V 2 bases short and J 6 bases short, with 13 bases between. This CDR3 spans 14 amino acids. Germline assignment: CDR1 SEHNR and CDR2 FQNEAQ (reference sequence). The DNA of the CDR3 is TGTGCCAGCAGCTTATACAGTGGGCAGGATGGCTACACCTTC. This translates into CASSLYSGQDGYTF.

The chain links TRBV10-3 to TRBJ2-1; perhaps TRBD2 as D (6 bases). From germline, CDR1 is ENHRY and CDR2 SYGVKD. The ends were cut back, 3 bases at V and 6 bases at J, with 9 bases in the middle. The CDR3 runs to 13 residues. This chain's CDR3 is CAISDKGGNEQFF. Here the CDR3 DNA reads TGTGCCATCAGTGACAAGGGAGGCAATGAGCAGTTCTTC.

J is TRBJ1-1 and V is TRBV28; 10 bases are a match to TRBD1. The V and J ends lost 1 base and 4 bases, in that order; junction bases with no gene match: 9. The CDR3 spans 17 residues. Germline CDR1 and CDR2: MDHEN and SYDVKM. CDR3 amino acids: CASSLFVGTGDFTEAFF. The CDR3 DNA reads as TGTGCCAGCAGTTTATTCGTTGGGACAGGGGACTTCACTGAAGCTTTCTTT.

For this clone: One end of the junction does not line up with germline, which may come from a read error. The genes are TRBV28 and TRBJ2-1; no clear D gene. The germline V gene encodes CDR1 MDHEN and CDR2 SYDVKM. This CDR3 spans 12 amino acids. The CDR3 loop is CASSPSHNEQFF. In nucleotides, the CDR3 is TGTGCCAGCAGTCCCTCCCACAATGAGCAGTTCTTC.

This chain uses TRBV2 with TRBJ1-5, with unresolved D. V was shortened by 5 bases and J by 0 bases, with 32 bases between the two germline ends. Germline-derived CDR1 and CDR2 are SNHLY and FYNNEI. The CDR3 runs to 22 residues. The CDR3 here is CASSRRGGIPRLPDNSNQPQHF. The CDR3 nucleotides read TGTGCCAGCAGTCGTCGGGGTGGGATCCCCAGATTGCCAGATAATAGCAATCAGCCCCAGCATTTT.

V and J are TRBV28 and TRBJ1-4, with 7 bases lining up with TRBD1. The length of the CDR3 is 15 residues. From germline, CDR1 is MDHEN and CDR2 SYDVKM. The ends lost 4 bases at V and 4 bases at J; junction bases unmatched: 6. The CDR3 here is CASSSTGAINEKLFF. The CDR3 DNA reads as TGTGCCAGCAGTTCCACAGGGGCGATTAATGAAAAACTGTTTTTT.

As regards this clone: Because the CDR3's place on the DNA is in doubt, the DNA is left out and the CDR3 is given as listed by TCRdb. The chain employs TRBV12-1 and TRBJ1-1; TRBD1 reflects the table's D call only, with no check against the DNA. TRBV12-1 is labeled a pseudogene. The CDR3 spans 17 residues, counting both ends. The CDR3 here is CASSWGQGAPSNTEAFF.

The CDR3 DNA reads as TGCGCCAGCAGCCAAGCTATAATACGGGAAAAACTGTTTTTT. It codes for CASSQAIIREKLFF. The chain links TRBV4-1 to TRBJ1-4; D remains unclear. The germline V and J ends were trimmed by 1 base and 8 bases, with 11 bases remaining between them. The length of the CDR3 is 14 residues. Germline-derived CDR1 and CDR2 are MGHRA and YSYEKL.

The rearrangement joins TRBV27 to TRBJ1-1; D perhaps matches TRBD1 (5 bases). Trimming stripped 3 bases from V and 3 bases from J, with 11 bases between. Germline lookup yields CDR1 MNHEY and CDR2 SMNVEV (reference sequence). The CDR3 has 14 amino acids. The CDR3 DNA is TGTGCCAGCAGTTTGTTTCGGGGGGACACTGAAGCTTTCTTT. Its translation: CASSLFRGDTEAFF.

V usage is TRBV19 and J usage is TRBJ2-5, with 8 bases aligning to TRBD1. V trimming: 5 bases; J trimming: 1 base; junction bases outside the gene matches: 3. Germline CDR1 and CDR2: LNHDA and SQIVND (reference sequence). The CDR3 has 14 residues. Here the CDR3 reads CASSSQGGQETQYF. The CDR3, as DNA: TGTGCCAGTAGTTCACAGGGGGGCCAAGAGACCCAGTACTTC.

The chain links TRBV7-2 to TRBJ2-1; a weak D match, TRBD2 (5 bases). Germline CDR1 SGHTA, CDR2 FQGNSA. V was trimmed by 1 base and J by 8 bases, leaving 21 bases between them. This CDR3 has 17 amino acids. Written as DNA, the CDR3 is TGTGCCAGCAGCTTAGTCGGTAGCCATGGGTTTAGCGATGAGCAGTTCTTC. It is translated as CASSLVGSHGFSDEQFF.

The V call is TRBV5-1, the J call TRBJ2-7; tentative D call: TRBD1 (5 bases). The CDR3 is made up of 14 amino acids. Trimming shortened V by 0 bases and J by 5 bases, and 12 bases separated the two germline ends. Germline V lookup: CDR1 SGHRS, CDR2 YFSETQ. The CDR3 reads CASSLGGPGDEQYF. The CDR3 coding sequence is TGCGCCAGCAGCTTGGGGGGCCCGGGCGACGAGCAGTACTTC.

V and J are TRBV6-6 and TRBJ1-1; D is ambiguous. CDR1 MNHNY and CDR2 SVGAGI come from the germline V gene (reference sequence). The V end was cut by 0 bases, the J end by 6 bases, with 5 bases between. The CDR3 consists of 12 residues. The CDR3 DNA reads TGTGCCAGCAGTTACTCGACACCTGAAGCTTTCTTT. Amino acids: CASSYSTPEAFF.

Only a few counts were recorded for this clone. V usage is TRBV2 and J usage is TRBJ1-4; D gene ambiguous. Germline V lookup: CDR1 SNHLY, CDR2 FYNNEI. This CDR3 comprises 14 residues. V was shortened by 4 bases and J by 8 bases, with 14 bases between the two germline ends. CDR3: CASSVKRPPEKLFF. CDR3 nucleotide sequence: TGTGCCAGCAGTGTTAAGAGGCCCCCCGAAAAACTGTTTTTT.

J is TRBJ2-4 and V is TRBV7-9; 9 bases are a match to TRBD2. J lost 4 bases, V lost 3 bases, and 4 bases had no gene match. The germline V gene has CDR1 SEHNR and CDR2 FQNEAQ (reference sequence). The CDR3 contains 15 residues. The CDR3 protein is CASSFLAGGKNIQYF. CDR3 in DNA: TGTGCCAGCAGCTTCCTTGCGGGAGGGAAAAACATTCAGTACTTC. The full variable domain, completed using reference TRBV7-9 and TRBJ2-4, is DTGVSQNPRHKITKRGQNVTFRCDPISEHNRLYWYRQTLGQGPEFLTYFQNEAQLEKSRLLSDRFSAERPKGSFSTLEIQRTEQGDSAMYLCASSFLAGGKNIQYFGAGTRLSVL.

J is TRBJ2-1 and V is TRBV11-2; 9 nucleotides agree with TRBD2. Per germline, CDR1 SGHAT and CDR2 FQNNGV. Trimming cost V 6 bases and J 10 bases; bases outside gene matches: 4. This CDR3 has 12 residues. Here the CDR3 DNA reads TGTGCCAGCAGGGTAGCGGGAGACGAGCAGTTCTTC. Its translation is CASRVAGDEQFF.

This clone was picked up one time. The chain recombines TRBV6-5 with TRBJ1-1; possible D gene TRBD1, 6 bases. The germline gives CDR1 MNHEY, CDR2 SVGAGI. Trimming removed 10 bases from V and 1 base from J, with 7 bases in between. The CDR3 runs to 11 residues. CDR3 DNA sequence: TGTGCCACACAGGGGAACACTGAAGCTTTCTTT. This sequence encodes CATQGNTEAFF.

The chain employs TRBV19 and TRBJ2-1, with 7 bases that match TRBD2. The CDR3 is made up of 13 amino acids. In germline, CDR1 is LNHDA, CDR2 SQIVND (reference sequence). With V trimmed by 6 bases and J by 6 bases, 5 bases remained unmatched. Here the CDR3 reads CASRAGVANEQFF. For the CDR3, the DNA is TGTGCCAGTAGGGCGGGAGTGGCCAATGAGCAGTTCTTC.

The CDR3 bases are TGTGCCAGCAGCTTAGGGGTTTCAAGAAACACCATATATTTT. As protein: CASSLGVSRNTIYF. The chain employs TRBV5-6 and TRBJ1-3; maybe TRBD1 (5 bases). This CDR3 contains 14 residues. Trimming took off 2 bases at V and 5 bases at J, with 11 bases between the two ends. Germline V CDR1 and CDR2: SGHDT, YYEEEE.

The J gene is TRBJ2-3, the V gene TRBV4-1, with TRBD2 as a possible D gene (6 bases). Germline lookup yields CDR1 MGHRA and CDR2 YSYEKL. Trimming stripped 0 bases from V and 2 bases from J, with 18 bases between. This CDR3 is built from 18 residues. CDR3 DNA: TGCGCCAGCAGCCAAGAGGGGGGTTCTAGCGTACCCACAGATACGCAGTATTTT. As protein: CASSQEGGSSVPTDTQYF.

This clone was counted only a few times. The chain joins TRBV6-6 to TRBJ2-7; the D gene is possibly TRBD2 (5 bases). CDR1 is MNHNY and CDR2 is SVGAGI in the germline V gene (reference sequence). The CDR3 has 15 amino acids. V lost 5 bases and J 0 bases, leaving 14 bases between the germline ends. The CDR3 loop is CASSKPTGSSYEQYF. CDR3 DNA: TGTGCCAGCAGTAAGCCGACGGGAAGCTCCTACGAGCAGTACTTC.

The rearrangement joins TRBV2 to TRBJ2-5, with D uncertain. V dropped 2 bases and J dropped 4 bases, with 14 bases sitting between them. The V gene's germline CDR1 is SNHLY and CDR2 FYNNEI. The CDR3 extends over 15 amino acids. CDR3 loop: CASSEYMGRGETQYF. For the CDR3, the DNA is TGTGCCAGCAGTGAATATATGGGTAGAGGAGAGACCCAGTACTTC.

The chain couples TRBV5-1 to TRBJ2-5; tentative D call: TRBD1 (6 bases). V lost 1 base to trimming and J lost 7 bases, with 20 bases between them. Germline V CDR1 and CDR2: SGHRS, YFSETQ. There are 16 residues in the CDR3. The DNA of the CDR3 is TGCGCCAGCAGCTTGCAGGGGATTCAAGGAGTAGGGACCCAGTACTTC. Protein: CASSLQGIQGVGTQYF.

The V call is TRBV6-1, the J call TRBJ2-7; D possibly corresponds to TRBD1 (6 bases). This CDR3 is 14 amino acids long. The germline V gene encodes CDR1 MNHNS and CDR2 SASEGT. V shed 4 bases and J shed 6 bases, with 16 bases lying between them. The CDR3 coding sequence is TGTGCCAGCAGTGTGGTAGGACAGACCTCCGAGCAGTACTTC. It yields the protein CASSVVGQTSEQYF.

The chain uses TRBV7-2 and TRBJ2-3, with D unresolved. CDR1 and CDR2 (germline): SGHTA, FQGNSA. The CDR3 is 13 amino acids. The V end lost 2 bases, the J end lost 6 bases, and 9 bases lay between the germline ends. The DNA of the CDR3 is TGTGCCAGCAGCTTAATCTATTCGGATACGCAGTATTTT. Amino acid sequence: CASSLIYSDTQYF.